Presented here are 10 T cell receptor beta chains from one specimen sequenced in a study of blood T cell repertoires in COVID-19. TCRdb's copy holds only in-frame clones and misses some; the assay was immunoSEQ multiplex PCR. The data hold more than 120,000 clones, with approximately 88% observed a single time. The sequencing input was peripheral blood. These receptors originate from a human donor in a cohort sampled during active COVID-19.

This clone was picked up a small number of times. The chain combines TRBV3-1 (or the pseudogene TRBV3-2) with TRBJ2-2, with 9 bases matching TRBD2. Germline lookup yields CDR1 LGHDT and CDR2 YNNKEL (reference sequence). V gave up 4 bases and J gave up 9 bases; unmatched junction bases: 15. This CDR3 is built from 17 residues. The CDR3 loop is CASSPPWSGGWGRELFF. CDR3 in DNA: TGTGCCAGCAGCCCCCCCTGGAGCGGGGGGTGGGGAAGGGAGCTGTTTTTT.

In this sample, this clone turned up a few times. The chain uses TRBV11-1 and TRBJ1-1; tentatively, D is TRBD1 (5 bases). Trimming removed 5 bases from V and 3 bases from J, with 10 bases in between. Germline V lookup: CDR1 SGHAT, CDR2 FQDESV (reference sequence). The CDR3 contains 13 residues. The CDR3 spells CASSPDSYTEAFF. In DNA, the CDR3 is TGTGCCAGCAGCCCAGACAGCTACACTGAAGCTTTCTTT.

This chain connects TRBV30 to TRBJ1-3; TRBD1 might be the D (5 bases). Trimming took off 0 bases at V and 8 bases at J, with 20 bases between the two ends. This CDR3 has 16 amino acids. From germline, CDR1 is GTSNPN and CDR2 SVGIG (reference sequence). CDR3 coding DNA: TGTGCCTGGAGTGTACAAAGGGGTCCACGTAGAGACACCATATATTTT. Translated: CAWSVQRGPRRDTIYF.

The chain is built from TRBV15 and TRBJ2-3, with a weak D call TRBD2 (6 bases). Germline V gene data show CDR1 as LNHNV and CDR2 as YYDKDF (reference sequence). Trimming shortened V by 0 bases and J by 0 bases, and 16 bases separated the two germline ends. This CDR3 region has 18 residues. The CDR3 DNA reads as TGTGCCACCAGCAGAGATCCCCCCTTAGCGGAGAGCACAGATACGCAGTATTTT. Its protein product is CATSRDPPLAESTDTQYF. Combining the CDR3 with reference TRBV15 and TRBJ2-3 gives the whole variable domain DAMVIQNPRYQVTQFGKPVTLSCSQTLNHNVMYWYQQKSSQAPKLLFHYYDKDFNNEADTPDNFQSRRPNTSFCFLDIRSPGLGDTAMYLCATSRDPPLAESTDTQYFGPGTRLTVL.

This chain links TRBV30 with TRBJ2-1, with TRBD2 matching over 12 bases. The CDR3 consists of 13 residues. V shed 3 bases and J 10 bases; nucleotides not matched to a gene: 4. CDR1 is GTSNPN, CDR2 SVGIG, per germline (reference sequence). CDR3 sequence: CAWRGLAGTEQFF. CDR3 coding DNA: TGTGCCTGGAGAGGACTAGCGGGGACCGAGCAGTTCTTC.

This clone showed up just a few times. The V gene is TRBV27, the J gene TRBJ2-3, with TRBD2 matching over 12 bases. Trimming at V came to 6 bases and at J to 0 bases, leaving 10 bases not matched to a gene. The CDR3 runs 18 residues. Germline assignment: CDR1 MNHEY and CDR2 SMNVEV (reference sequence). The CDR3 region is CASRARRLAGASTDTQYF. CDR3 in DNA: TGTGCCAGCAGAGCCCGAAGACTAGCGGGGGCGAGCACAGATACGCAGTATTTT.

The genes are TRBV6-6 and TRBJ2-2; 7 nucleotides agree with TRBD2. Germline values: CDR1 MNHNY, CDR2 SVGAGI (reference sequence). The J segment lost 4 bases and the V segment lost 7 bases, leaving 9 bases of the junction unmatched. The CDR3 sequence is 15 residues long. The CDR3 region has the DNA TGTGCCAGCAATCAAGCGGGGCGTGGCACCGGGGAGCTGTTTTTT. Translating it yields CASNQAGRGTGELFF.

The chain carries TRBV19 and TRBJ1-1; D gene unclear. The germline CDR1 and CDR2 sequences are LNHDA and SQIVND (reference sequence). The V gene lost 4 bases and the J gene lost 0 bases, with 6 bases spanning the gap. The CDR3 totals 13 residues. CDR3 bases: TGTGCCAGTAGTAGCGTACTGAACACTGAAGCTTTCTTT. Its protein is CASSSVLNTEAFF.

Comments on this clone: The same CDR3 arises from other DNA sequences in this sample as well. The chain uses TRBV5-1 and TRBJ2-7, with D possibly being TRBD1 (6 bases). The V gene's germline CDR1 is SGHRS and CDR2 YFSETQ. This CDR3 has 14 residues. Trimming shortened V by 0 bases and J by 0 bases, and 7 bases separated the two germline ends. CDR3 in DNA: TGCGCCAGCAGCTTGGGCAGGGGCTCCTACGAGCAGTACTTC. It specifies CASSLGRGSYEQYF.

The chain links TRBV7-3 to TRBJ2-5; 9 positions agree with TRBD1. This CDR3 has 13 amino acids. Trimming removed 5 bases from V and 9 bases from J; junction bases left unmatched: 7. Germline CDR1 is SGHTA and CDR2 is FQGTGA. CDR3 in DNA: TGTGCCAGCAGCCATGGCGACAGGGGGGCCCAGTACTTC. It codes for CASSHGDRGAQYF.